A selection of T cell receptor beta chains follows, all from one sample in a study of blood T cell repertoires in COVID-19. Data came from immunoSEQ multiplex PCR; TCRdb stores just in-frame clones and leaves some out. The sample lists 92,000 or so clones, 72% occurring once. Sequenced sample: peripheral blood. The receptor source for this set is a woman older than 75 with acute or convalescent COVID-19. Each CDR3 is given with its conserved first and last residue. The order of the fields is CDR3 DNA, CDR3 protein, D gene, clone size, J gene, V gene. A D gene is named only where the DNA matches it firmly. Only some rows state a clone size, as once, few, many or a class for expanded clones.

cdr3_nt: TGTGCCAGTCGGGGGGGGCCGCACACAGATACGCAGTATTTT
cdr3_aa: CASRGGPHTDTQYF
d_call: TRBD2
clone_size: .
j_call: TRBJ2-3
v_call: TRBV4-2

cdr3_nt: TGTGCCAGCTCTCCACAAGAGGAGACCCAGTACTTC
cdr3_aa: CASSPQEETQYF
d_call: .
clone_size: .
j_call: TRBJ2-5
v_call: TRBV18

cdr3_nt: TGTGCCAGCAGTTTAAGCTGGGGGGGGGACACTGAAGCTTTCTTT
cdr3_aa: CASSLSWGGDTEAFF
d_call: .
clone_size: .
j_call: TRBJ1-1
v_call: TRBV27

cdr3_nt: TGTGCCATCAGCGTGACAGGGGGCCTCAATGAAAAACTGTTTTTT
cdr3_aa: CAISVTGGLNEKLFF
d_call: TRBD1
clone_size: few
j_call: TRBJ1-4
v_call: TRBV10-3

cdr3_nt: TGTGCCAGCAGCGGGAAAAGAGGGGGCTACACCTTC
cdr3_aa: CASSGKRGGYTF
d_call: .
clone_size: .
j_call: TRBJ1-2
v_call: TRBV13

cdr3_nt: TGCGCCAGCAGCCAACCCAGGGAAAGCTCTGGAAACACCATATATTTT
cdr3_aa: CASSQPRESSGNTIYF
d_call: .
clone_size: .
j_call: TRBJ1-3
v_call: TRBV4-1

cdr3_nt: TGTGCCAGCTCACTCGGACAGGCGAACACTGAAGCTTTCTTT
cdr3_aa: CASSLGQANTEAFF
d_call: TRBD1
clone_size: .
j_call: TRBJ1-1
v_call: TRBV18

cdr3_nt: TGTGCCAGCAGTGGCGGCAGGGAGCTGTTTTTT
cdr3_aa: CASSGGRELFF
d_call: .
clone_size: few
j_call: TRBJ2-2
v_call: TRBV2

cdr3_nt: TGTGCCAGCAGCCCATCATCTGAAGCTTTCTTT
cdr3_aa: CASSPSSEAFF
d_call: .
clone_size: many
j_call: TRBJ1-1
v_call: TRBV7-9

cdr3_nt: TGTGCCAGCAGCTTCTCCGACTTGGATACGCAGTATTTT
cdr3_aa: CASSFSDLDTQYF
d_call: .
clone_size: .
j_call: TRBJ2-3
v_call: TRBV7-2

cdr3_nt: TGCGCCAGCATCCCGGGACAGGGAATGAACACTGAAGCTTTCTTT
cdr3_aa: CASIPGQGMNTEAFF
d_call: TRBD1
clone_size: .
j_call: TRBJ1-1
v_call: TRBV4-1

cdr3_nt: TGTGCCAGCAGACAGGACTTCAACTCTGGAAACACCATATATTTT
cdr3_aa: CASRQDFNSGNTIYF
d_call: .
clone_size: .
j_call: TRBJ1-3
v_call: TRBV5-3

cdr3_nt: TGTGCCAGCAGCCAAGATGCAGGATCGAACACTGAAGCTTTCTTT
cdr3_aa: CASSQDAGSNTEAFF
d_call: .
clone_size: .
j_call: TRBJ1-1
v_call: TRBV3-1/TRBV3-2

cdr3_nt: TGTGCCATCAGTAAGAGCCCTCTGAACACTGAAGCTTTCTTT
cdr3_aa: CAISKSPLNTEAFF
d_call: .
clone_size: few
j_call: TRBJ1-1
v_call: TRBV10-3

cdr3_nt: TGTGCTAGCAGCATCGACAGAGGTCTTCACAATGAGCAGTTCTTC
cdr3_aa: CASSIDRGLHNEQFF
d_call: .
clone_size: .
j_call: TRBJ2-1
v_call: TRBV7-7

cdr3_nt: TGTGCTAGCAGCCAACGGGACATGGAGACCCAGTACTTC
cdr3_aa: CASSQRDMETQYF
d_call: .
clone_size: once
j_call: TRBJ2-5
v_call: TRBV7-7

cdr3_nt: TGCAGCGTGGGCTTTGGAGGGGTCGATTCACCCCTCCACTTT
cdr3_aa: CSVGFGGVDSPLHF
d_call: .
clone_size: few
j_call: TRBJ1-6
v_call: TRBV29-1

cdr3_nt: TGTGCCAGCAGCCAAGGACTAGCGGACCAAGAGACCCAGTACTTC
cdr3_aa: CASSQGLADQETQYF
d_call: TRBD2
clone_size: few
j_call: TRBJ2-5
v_call: TRBV6-5

cdr3_nt: TGTGCCAGCAGCCGACAGGGTCTTAACTATGGCTACACCTTC
cdr3_aa: CASSRQGLNYGYTF
d_call: TRBD1
clone_size: .
j_call: TRBJ1-2
v_call: TRBV27

cdr3_nt: TGTGCCAGCAGCCCCGAGGGGGCGGGGGGACTGGAGACCCAGTACTTC
cdr3_aa: CASSPEGAGGLETQYF
d_call: .
clone_size: .
j_call: TRBJ2-5
v_call: TRBV7-3

cdr3_nt: TGTGCCAGCAGCTATCGTCTGGGACAGGGATACAACACCGGGGAGCTGTTTTTT
cdr3_aa: CASSYRLGQGYNTGELFF
d_call: TRBD1
clone_size: .
j_call: TRBJ2-2
v_call: TRBV6-2/TRBV6-3

cdr3_nt: TGCAGCGTTGGTGCTACTGGAAACACCATATATTTT
cdr3_aa: CSVGATGNTIYF
d_call: .
clone_size: few
j_call: TRBJ1-3
v_call: TRBV29-1

cdr3_nt: TGTGCCAGCAGAGGACAGCCGTGGACAGATGGAGCTTTCTTT
cdr3_aa: CASRGQPWTDGAFF
d_call: .
clone_size: .
j_call: TRBJ1-1
v_call: TRBV2

cdr3_nt: TGTGCCAGCAGAACCCCGACAGTTTTAAACACCGGGGAGCTGTTTTTT
cdr3_aa: CASRTPTVLNTGELFF
d_call: .
clone_size: .
j_call: TRBJ2-2
v_call: TRBV5-8

cdr3_nt: TGCGCCAGCAGCTTGGAGCACCTGTTTCAGGACACTGAAGCTTTCTTT
cdr3_aa: CASSLEHLFQDTEAFF
d_call: .
clone_size: .
j_call: TRBJ1-1
v_call: TRBV5-1

cdr3_nt: TGCGCCAGCAGCCAAGACTCCCCTTACGGGACAGGGGACCACGAGCAGTACTTC
cdr3_aa: CASSQDSPYGTGDHEQYF
d_call: TRBD1
clone_size: once
j_call: TRBJ2-7
v_call: TRBV4-3

cdr3_nt: TGTGCCAGCAGTTATGACAGGGGAAGCTATGGCTACACCTTC
cdr3_aa: CASSYDRGSYGYTF
d_call: TRBD1
clone_size: .
j_call: TRBJ1-2
v_call: TRBV6-6

cdr3_nt: TGCGCCAGCGGAGGTTACACAGGGGCCGAGCAGTACTTC
cdr3_aa: CASGGYTGAEQYF
d_call: TRBD1
clone_size: .
j_call: TRBJ2-7
v_call: TRBV5-1

cdr3_nt: TGTGCCAGCACCCACTCAACCGGCGGGGGTGAGTATGAGCAGTTCTTC
cdr3_aa: CASTHSTGGGEYEQFF
d_call: TRBD2
clone_size: .
j_call: TRBJ2-1
v_call: TRBV7-2

cdr3_nt: TGTGCCAGCAGCTTAGTTGGGGGGACGAACACTGAAGCTTTCTTT
cdr3_aa: CASSLVGGTNTEAFF
d_call: .
clone_size: few
j_call: TRBJ1-1
v_call: TRBV7-8

cdr3_nt: TGTGCCAGCAGGAAACCGGGACAGGGGAGTGATGAAGCTTTCTTT
cdr3_aa: CASRKPGQGSDEAFF
d_call: TRBD1
clone_size: .
j_call: TRBJ1-1
v_call: TRBV19

cdr3_nt: TGTGCCAGCTCACCCCTTACAGGGGTTGGGGATCTGATGAACACTGAAGCTTTCTTT
cdr3_aa: CASSPLTGVGDLMNTEAFF
d_call: TRBD1
clone_size: .
j_call: TRBJ1-1
v_call: TRBV18

cdr3_nt: TGTGCCAGCAGTTTGCTTCCGGGACAGGTTAAGAACACTGAAGCTTTCTTT
cdr3_aa: CASSLLPGQVKNTEAFF
d_call: TRBD1
clone_size: .
j_call: TRBJ1-1
v_call: TRBV28

cdr3_nt: TGTGCCAGCAGTCAGACAGACGCTAAAAACATTCAGTACTTC
cdr3_aa: CASSQTDAKNIQYF
d_call: .
clone_size: .
j_call: TRBJ2-4
v_call: TRBV27

cdr3_nt: TGTGCCAGCAGCCAAGAGGTGAGGTACCCCTACGAGCAGTACTTC
cdr3_aa: CASSQEVRYPYEQYF
d_call: .
clone_size: .
j_call: TRBJ2-7
v_call: TRBV3-1/TRBV3-2

cdr3_nt: TGTGCCAGCAGCTCCCGGACTAGCACAGATACGCAGTATTTT
cdr3_aa: CASSSRTSTDTQYF
d_call: .
clone_size: .
j_call: TRBJ2-3
v_call: TRBV7-8

cdr3_nt: TGTGCCAGCAGCCTCTTAGGGGCCCAGCCCCAGCATTTT
cdr3_aa: CASSLLGAQPQHF
d_call: .
clone_size: .
j_call: TRBJ1-5
v_call: TRBV7-8

cdr3_nt: TGCGCCAGCAGCCGCACCCCAACACCTGAAGAGACCCAGTACTTC
cdr3_aa: CASSRTPTPEETQYF
d_call: .
clone_size: few
j_call: TRBJ2-5
v_call: TRBV5-1

cdr3_nt: TGTGCCAGCAGTGACAGGGGGAAAGAAAGCAATCAGCCCCAGCATTTT
cdr3_aa: CASSDRGKESNQPQHF
d_call: TRBD1
clone_size: .
j_call: TRBJ1-5
v_call: TRBV2

cdr3_nt: TGTGCCAGCTCACTTCAGACTGAAAACACCATATATTTT
cdr3_aa: CASSLQTENTIYF
d_call: .
clone_size: .
j_call: TRBJ1-3
v_call: TRBV18

cdr3_nt: TGTGCCAGCAGGGGGACAGTAGGTAATTCACCCCTCCACTTT
cdr3_aa: CASRGTVGNSPLHF
d_call: TRBD1
clone_size: few
j_call: TRBJ1-6
v_call: TRBV2

cdr3_nt: TGTGCCAGCAGTGTCCGTGGGGGGGGCCGCACAGATACGCAGTATTTT
cdr3_aa: CASSVRGGGRTDTQYF
d_call: .
clone_size: .
j_call: TRBJ2-3
v_call: TRBV6-4

cdr3_nt: TGCGCCAGCAGCTGGATAGCGGGGGGGCGGAAAGATACGCAGTATTTT
cdr3_aa: CASSWIAGGRKDTQYF
d_call: TRBD2
clone_size: .
j_call: TRBJ2-3
v_call: TRBV5-1

cdr3_nt: TGTGCCAGCAGCCAAGCAGGGCAGAGGAACACTGAAGCTTTCTTT
cdr3_aa: CASSQAGQRNTEAFF
d_call: .
clone_size: few
j_call: TRBJ1-1
v_call: TRBV3-1/TRBV3-2

cdr3_nt: TGCAGTGCCCTCCGACTGGAGACCCAGTACTTC
cdr3_aa: CSALRLETQYF
d_call: .
clone_size: .
j_call: TRBJ2-5
v_call: TRBV20-1

cdr3_nt: TGTGCCAGCAGCGAGGGACAGGGAAACTATGGCTACACCTTC
cdr3_aa: CASSEGQGNYGYTF
d_call: TRBD1
clone_size: .
j_call: TRBJ1-2
v_call: TRBV9

cdr3_nt: TGTGCCAGCAGACTCAGACTAGCCGTGAATGAGCAGTTCTTC
cdr3_aa: CASRLRLAVNEQFF
d_call: TRBD2
clone_size: once
j_call: TRBJ2-1
v_call: TRBV7-2

cdr3_nt: TGTGCCAGCAGCTCGTGGGGGCTAGGGACCGGGGAGCTGTTTTTT
cdr3_aa: CASSSWGLGTGELFF
d_call: .
clone_size: .
j_call: TRBJ2-2
v_call: TRBV5-6

cdr3_nt: TGTGCCATCAGTGAGGCCCGGGGGGGTGAGCAGTTCTTC
cdr3_aa: CAISEARGGEQFF
d_call: TRBD2
clone_size: .
j_call: TRBJ2-1
v_call: TRBV10-3

cdr3_nt: TGTGCCAGCAGCCCCATAGGCGGACAGGGTAGGACTGAAGCTTTCTTT
cdr3_aa: CASSPIGGQGRTEAFF
d_call: TRBD1
clone_size: .
j_call: TRBJ1-1
v_call: TRBV7-9

cdr3_nt: TGTGCCAGTAGTATAGATGGGGGCGAGACTGAAGCTTTCTTT
cdr3_aa: CASSIDGGETEAFF
d_call: .
clone_size: .
j_call: TRBJ1-1
v_call: TRBV19

cdr3_nt: TGCGCCAGCAGCCAAGATATGGCAGTCTATGGCTACACCTTC
cdr3_aa: CASSQDMAVYGYTF
d_call: .
clone_size: few
j_call: TRBJ1-2
v_call: TRBV4-3